Below, 27 T cell receptor beta chains from the same sample are listed, as sequenced in a study of vaccination effects on CD4 cells after COVID-19. CD4+ T cell isolation took place after nine to eleven days of culture. No antigen has been assigned to these receptors. Clones were sequenced by immunoSEQ multiplex PCR, and TCRdb holds only the in-frame ones, with some missing. The data show roughly 68,000 clones, 70% to 85% seen once. The sequences come from CD4+ T cells from PBMCs cultured without peptide, collected before COVID-19 vaccination. The receptors originated from a human donor who had a prior SARS-CoV-2 infection.

This clone was observed once. The rearrangement links TRBV3-1 (or the pseudogene TRBV3-2) to TRBJ2-7; 7 bases fit TRBD2. This CDR3 comprises 14 residues. The germline V gene encodes CDR1 LGHDT and CDR2 YNNKEL (reference sequence). J was trimmed by 2 bases and V by 4 bases; bases with no gene match: 5. The CDR3 region is CASSLTGGPYEQYF. In DNA, the CDR3 is TGTGCCAGCAGCCTTACGGGGGGACCCTACGAGCAGTACTTC.

The rearrangement uses TRBV18 and TRBJ2-3; 7 nucleotides agree with TRBD2. The CDR3 has 19 amino acids. V shed 0 bases, J shed 6 bases, and the junction held 18 bases outside the gene matches. Germline-derived CDR1 and CDR2 are KGHSH and LQKENI. The CDR3 region is CASSPPGLAVFPKQDTQYF. The CDR3 DNA follows: TGTGCCAGCTCACCACCCGGGCTAGCGGTCTTTCCCAAGCAGGATACGCAGTATTTT.

V gene TRBV12-3 or TRBV12-4 combines with J gene TRBJ1-1, with unresolved D. This CDR3 region has 13 residues. Trimming pared 5 bases from V and 6 bases from J, leaving 13 bases between. The CDR3 DNA reads as TGTGCCAGCAGTCGTTACCTCGGCTCTGAAGCTTTCTTT. Amino acid sequence: CASSRYLGSEAFF.

The chain links TRBV7-8 to TRBJ2-1; TRBD2 is a possible D gene (5 bases). Looked up from germline, CDR1 is SGHVS and CDR2 is FQNEAQ. The CDR3 has 13 residues. V was shortened by 8 bases and J by 4 bases, with 12 bases between the two germline ends. In nucleotides, the CDR3 is TGTGCCAGCGCGGAGCGGCAATACAATGAGCAGTTCTTC. It is translated as CASAERQYNEQFF.

The rearrangement links TRBV7-9 to TRBJ2-1; TRBD2 agrees at 12 bases. This CDR3 comprises 15 residues. Per the germline V gene, CDR1 is SEHNR and CDR2 is FQNEAQ (reference sequence). J was trimmed by 9 bases and V by 5 bases; bases with no gene match: 8. CDR3 nucleotides: TGTGCCAGCAGCCCTAGACTAGCGGGAGTGGTTGAGCAGTTCTTC. Translated: CASSPRLAGVVEQFF.

The chain recombines TRBV3-1 (or the pseudogene TRBV3-2) with TRBJ2-1, with D perhaps matching TRBD1 or TRBD2 (6 bases each). V lost 3 bases to trimming and J lost 4 bases, with 22 bases between them. This CDR3 has 18 amino acids. CDR1 is LGHDT, CDR2 YNNKEL, per germline (reference sequence). The CDR3 loop reads CASSQFWGASVDYNEQFF. As DNA, the CDR3 is TGTGCCAGCAGCCAGTTTTGGGGGGCCTCGGTGGATTACAATGAGCAGTTCTTC.

This clone has just a few counts. The chain carries TRBV11-3 and TRBJ2-2, with D perhaps TRBD1 (5 bases). Germline CDR1 and CDR2: SGHNT and YENEEA. The CDR3 runs to 13 residues. The V end was cut by 3 bases, the J end by 3 bases, with 5 bases between. CDR3 sequence reads: CASSFRDTGELFF. The CDR3 DNA reads as TGTGCCAGCAGCTTCAGGGACACCGGGGAGCTGTTTTTT.

The chain joins TRBV7-9 to TRBJ1-4, with D possibly TRBD1 on 6 matching bases. Germline V gives CDR1 SEHNR, CDR2 FQNEAQ (reference sequence). This CDR3 has 15 residues. The V end lost 4 bases, the J end lost 4 bases, and 13 bases lay between the germline ends. The CDR3 loop reads CASSSGQNLNEKLFF. CDR3 DNA: TGTGCCAGCAGCTCCGGACAGAACCTTAATGAAAAACTGTTTTTT.

The chain has TRBV11-2 and TRBJ2-5; 9 nucleotides agree with TRBD1. Trimming took 5 bases from V and 5 from J; bases not matched to a gene: 15. The CDR3 sequence is 17 residues long. Germline lookup yields CDR1 SGHAT and CDR2 FQNNGV. The CDR3 nucleotides are TGTGCCAGCAGCCTTTTAACCGGGACAGGGAATCTTGAGACCCAGTACTTC. Amino acids: CASSLLTGTGNLETQYF.

A note on this clone: This sample also contains other DNA sequences that code for the same CDR3. In DNA form, the CDR3 reads TGTGCCAGCAGCCAGCTAGGGGGGCAAGAGACCCAGTACTTC. It yields the protein CASSQLGGQETQYF. The chain links TRBV3-1 (or the pseudogene TRBV3-2) to TRBJ2-5, with D perhaps being TRBD1 or TRBD2 (6 bases each). The V end lost 3 bases, the J end lost 2 bases, and 10 bases lay between the germline ends. From germline, CDR1 is LGHDT and CDR2 YNNKEL (reference sequence). This CDR3 is built from 14 residues.

The V call is TRBV5-6, the J call TRBJ1-3, with 7 nucleotides matching TRBD1. Per the germline V gene, CDR1 is SGHDT and CDR2 is YYEEEE. Germline trimming cut 5 bases from V and 0 bases from J; bases unmatched to any gene: 5. This CDR3 has 15 amino acids. The CDR3 loop is CASSRGQVSGNTIYF. As DNA, the CDR3 is TGTGCCAGCAGTAGAGGACAGGTCTCTGGAAACACCATATATTTT.

The V and J genes are TRBV24-1 and TRBJ2-5; 8 bases are shared with TRBD1. Germline CDR1 KGHDR, CDR2 SFDVKD. V shed 2 bases, J shed 5 bases, and the junction held 6 bases outside the gene matches. CDR3 size: 15 residues. CDR3 sequence reads: CATSDSRGPGETQYF. The CDR3 DNA reads TGTGCCACCAGTGATTCCAGGGGGCCAGGGGAGACCCAGTACTTC.

This clone was counted a few times. The gene calls are TRBV15 and TRBJ2-5; maybe TRBD2 (5 bases). The length of the CDR3 is 16 residues. CDR1 and CDR2 from the germline V gene are LNHNV and YYDKDF (reference sequence). Trimming removed 0 bases at V and 5 bases at J, with 16 bases between. The CDR3 sequence is CATSRDRMGSGETQYF. In nucleotides, the CDR3 is TGTGCCACCAGCAGAGATCGGATGGGGTCGGGGGAGACCCAGTACTTC.

The rearrangement uses TRBV3-1 (or the pseudogene TRBV3-2) and TRBJ2-5; D remains unclear. Between the trimmed V and J ends, which lost 0 bases and 5 bases, there was a span of 16 bases. Germline loops: CDR1 LGHDT, CDR2 YNNKEL (reference sequence). The CDR3 extends over 16 amino acids. CDR3 region: CASSQDRGPAAETQYF. The CDR3 nucleotides are TGTGCCAGCAGCCAAGATCGAGGACCCGCGGCGGAGACCCAGTACTTC.

The V call is TRBV4-1, the J call TRBJ1-5; TRBD1 matches 10 bases. Germline V gene data show CDR1 as MGHRA and CDR2 as YSYEKL. This CDR3 comprises 16 residues. After removal of 5 bases from V and 3 bases from J, the junction contained 7 bases not matched to a gene. The CDR3 loop is CASSARDRGLNQPQHF. CDR3 sequence (DNA): TGCGCCAGCAGCGCCCGGGACAGGGGACTCAATCAGCCCCAGCATTTT.

The chain links TRBV7-2 to TRBJ2-5; 13 nucleotides agree with TRBD2. Germline V CDR1 and CDR2: SGHTA, FQGNSA. Germline trimming cut 6 bases from V and 4 bases from J; bases unmatched to any gene: 5. The CDR3 has 15 amino acids. The CDR3 bases are TGTGCCAGCAGGGCTACTAGCGGGGGGGGAGAGACCCAGTACTTC. As protein: CASRATSGGGETQYF.

The sample holds a few counts of this clone. The genes are TRBV3-1 (or the pseudogene TRBV3-2) and TRBJ1-3; maybe TRBD1 (5 bases). V was cut by 4 bases and J by 0 bases, with 7 bases left in between. The CDR3 contains 14 residues. Germline assignment: CDR1 LGHDT and CDR2 YNNKEL (reference sequence). The CDR3: CASSRDHSGNTIYF. The DNA of the CDR3 is TGTGCCAGCAGCCGGGACCACTCTGGAAACACCATATATTTT.

This chain joins TRBV11-3 and TRBJ2-1; D unresolved. This CDR3 has 16 residues. V was trimmed by 0 bases and J by 5 bases, leaving 14 bases between them. Germline lookup yields CDR1 SGHNT and CDR2 YENEEA. The chain's CDR3 is CASSLEGRAPNNEQFF. In DNA form, the CDR3 reads TGTGCCAGCAGCTTAGAGGGTAGGGCACCTAACAATGAGCAGTTCTTC.

The chain carries TRBV2 and TRBJ2-3, with no clear D. The CDR3 has 14 amino acids. With 7 bases removed from V and 0 bases from J, the gap between germline ends came to 11 bases. Germline V gene sequence: CDR1 SNHLY, CDR2 FYNNEI. The CDR3, as DNA: TGTGCCAGCAACGGGCCGTTGAGCACAGATACGCAGTATTTT. As protein: CASNGPLSTDTQYF. Full variable domain (rest looked up from reference TRBV2 and TRBJ2-3): EPEVTQTPSHQVTQMGQEVILRCVPISNHLYFYWYRQILGQKVEFLVSFYNNEISEKSEIFDDQFSVERPDGSNFTLKIRSTKLEDSAMYFCASNGPLSTDTQYFGPGTRLTVL.

The rearrangement links TRBV7-3 to TRBJ2-1, with D possibly matching TRBD2 (6 bases). The ends were cut back, 1 base at V and 0 bases at J, with 7 bases in the middle. The CDR3 is made up of 15 amino acids. CDR1 SGHTA and CDR2 FQGTGA come from the germline V gene. CDR3 sequence: CASSLMGGSYNEQFF. The CDR3 DNA reads TGTGCCAGCAGCTTAATGGGGGGCTCCTACAATGAGCAGTTCTTC.

J is TRBJ1-5 and V is TRBV7-8; 8 bases are shared with TRBD1. The CDR3 consists of 17 residues. With V trimmed by 0 bases and J by 1 base, 5 bases remained unmatched. The germline V gene has CDR1 SGHVS and CDR2 FQNEAQ. The CDR3 region is CASSLATHRGSNQPQHF. CDR3 nucleotide sequence: TGTGCCAGCAGCTTAGCCACTCACAGGGGGAGCAATCAGCCCCAGCATTTT.

This chain connects TRBV9 to TRBJ2-3; 8 positions match TRBD2. The ends lost 0 bases at V and 6 bases at J; junction bases unmatched: 12. This CDR3 region has 17 residues. Germline CDR1 SGDLS, CDR2 YYNGEE. CDR3 sequence (DNA): TGTGCCAGCAGCGTAGGACCGGGGGGGCACCCTCCGGATACGCAGTATTTT. It yields the protein CASSVGPGGHPPDTQYF. The full variable domain, with the rest looked up from reference TRBV9 and TRBJ2-3, is DSGVTQTPKHLITATGQRVTLRCSPRSGDLSVYWYQQSLDQGLQFLIQYYNGEERAKGNILERFSAQQFPDLHSELNLSSLELGDSALYFCASSVGPGGHPPDTQYFGPGTRLTVL.

The table lists this clone with a few counts. The V call is TRBV25-1, the J call TRBJ1-5; tentatively, D is TRBD1 (5 bases). The V end lost 2 bases, the J end lost 5 bases, and 10 bases lay between the germline ends. CDR3 length: 14 residues. Germline CDR1 reads MGHDK; CDR2 reads SYGVNS. The DNA for the CDR3 is TGTGCCAGCAGTGAAGGGGGGAGTTATCAGCCCCAGCATTTT. Translated, it gives CASSEGGSYQPQHF. Looking up the rest from reference TRBV25-1 and TRBJ1-5 gives the full variable domain: EADIYQTPRYLVIGTGKKITLECSQTMGHDKMYWYQQDPGMELHLIHYSYGVNSTEKGDLSSESTVSRIRTEHFPLTLESARPSHTSQYLCASSEGGSYQPQHFGDGTRLSIL.

The V gene is TRBV5-1, the J gene TRBJ2-3, with 14 bases identical to TRBD2. The V and J ends lost 4 bases and 5 bases, in that order; junction bases with no gene match: 6. Germline assignment: CDR1 SGHRS and CDR2 YFSETQ. There are 16 residues in the CDR3. CDR3 region: CASSLGLAGGLDTQYF. CDR3 coding DNA: TGCGCCAGCAGCCTCGGACTAGCGGGGGGTTTAGATACGCAGTATTTT.

This clone was detected only a few times. This chain uses TRBV6-6 with TRBJ1-4, with TRBD1 as a possible D gene (5 bases). This CDR3 has 12 residues. V was clipped by 8 bases and J by 12 bases, with 16 bases between them. The germline V gene has CDR1 MNHNY and CDR2 SVGAGI (reference sequence). For the CDR3, the DNA is TGTGCCAGCCGACGGGGCGGGGATCAACTGTTTTTT. It yields the protein CASRRGGDQLFF.

The J gene is TRBJ2-7, the V gene TRBV11-2; D may be TRBD1 (6 bases). Germline V gene lookup returns CDR1 SGHAT and CDR2 FQNNGV. The CDR3 consists of 16 residues. Trimming pared 4 bases from V and 6 bases from J, leaving 22 bases between. The DNA of the CDR3 is TGTGCCAGCAGCTCACCTTGGGGTCAGGGGTGGGGCGAGCAGTACTTC. It translates to CASSSPWGQGWGEQYF. Variable domain in full (rest from reference TRBV11-2 and TRBJ2-7): EAGVAQSPRYKIIEKRQSVAFWCNPISGHATLYWYQQILGQGPKLLIQFQNNGVVDDSQLPKDRFSAERLKGVDSTLKIQPAKLEDSAVYLCASSSPWGQGWGEQYFGPGTRLTVT.

The chain has TRBV19 and TRBJ2-3; D ambiguous. CDR1 LNHDA and CDR2 SQIVND come from the germline V gene (reference sequence). This CDR3 is 16 amino acids long. The V end lost 1 base, the J end lost 4 bases, and 15 bases lay between the germline ends. The DNA of the CDR3 is TGTGCCAGTAGTATAGGGTTTAGCCTTCCCGCAGATACGCAGTATTTT. Translating it yields CASSIGFSLPADTQYF.